The present TCR beta chain was sequenced within a study of T cell responses to AZD1222 COVID-19 vaccine. The data were produced by immunoSEQ multiplex PCR, yet TCRdb's version contains in-frame clones alone and is incomplete. Altogether roughly 140,000 clones are present, more than 70% being singletons, with the ten largest covering less than 2.5%. This CDR3 comprises 14 residues. Per germline, CDR1 KGHSY and CDR2 FQNENV. Trimming stripped 5 bases from V and 4 bases from J, with 11 bases between. The receptor was isolated from an adult in good health. The source was peripheral blood, collected on day 0 of AZD1222 vaccination. The chain recombines TRBV16 with TRBJ2-2; D is uncertain. CDR3 region: CASSKPPPTGELFF. Written as DNA, the CDR3 is TGTGCCAGCAGCAAGCCGCCCCCCACCGGGGAGCTGTTTTTT.